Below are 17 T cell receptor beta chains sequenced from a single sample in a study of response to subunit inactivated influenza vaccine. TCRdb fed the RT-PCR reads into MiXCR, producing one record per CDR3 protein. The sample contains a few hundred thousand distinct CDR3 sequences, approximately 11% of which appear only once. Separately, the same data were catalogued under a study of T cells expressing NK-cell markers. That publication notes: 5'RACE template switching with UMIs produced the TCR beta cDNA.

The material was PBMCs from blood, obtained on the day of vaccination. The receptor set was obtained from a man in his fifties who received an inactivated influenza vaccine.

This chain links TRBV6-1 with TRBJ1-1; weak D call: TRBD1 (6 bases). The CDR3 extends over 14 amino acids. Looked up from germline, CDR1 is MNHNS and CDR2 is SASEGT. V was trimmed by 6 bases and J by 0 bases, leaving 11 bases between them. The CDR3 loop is CASRTTGMNTEAFF. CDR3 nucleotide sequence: TGTGCCAGCAGGACGACAGGAATGAACACTGAAGCTTTCTTT.

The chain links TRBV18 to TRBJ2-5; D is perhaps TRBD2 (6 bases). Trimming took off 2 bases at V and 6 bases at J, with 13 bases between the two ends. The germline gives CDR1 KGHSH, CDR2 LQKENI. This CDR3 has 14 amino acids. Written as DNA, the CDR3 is TGTGCCAGCTCACCAGGGGGAGGAAGGAAGACCCAGTACTTC. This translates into CASSPGGGRKTQYF.

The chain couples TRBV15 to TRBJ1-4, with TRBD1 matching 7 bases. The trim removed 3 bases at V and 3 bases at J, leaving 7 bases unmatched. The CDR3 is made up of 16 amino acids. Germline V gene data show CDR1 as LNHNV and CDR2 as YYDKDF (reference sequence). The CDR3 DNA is TGTGCCACCAGCAGTCCTGACAGGGCGCCTAATGAAAAACTGTTTTTT. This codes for CATSSPDRAPNEKLFF.

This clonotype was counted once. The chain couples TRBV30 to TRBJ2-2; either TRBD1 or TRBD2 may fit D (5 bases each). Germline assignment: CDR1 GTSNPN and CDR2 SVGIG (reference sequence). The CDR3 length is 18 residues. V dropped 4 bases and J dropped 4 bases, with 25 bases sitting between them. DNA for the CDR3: TGTGCCTGGACCTCGTGGGGCAGAGAGGGCTTAGCCACCGGGGAGCTGTTTTTT. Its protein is CAWTSWGREGLATGELFF. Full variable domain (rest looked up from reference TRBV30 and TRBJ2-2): SQTIHQWPATLVQPVGSPLSLECTVEGTSNPNLYWYRQAAGRGLQLLFYSVGIGQISSEVPQNLSASRPQDRQFILSSKKLLLSDSGFYLCAWTSWGREGLATGELFFGEGSRLTVL.

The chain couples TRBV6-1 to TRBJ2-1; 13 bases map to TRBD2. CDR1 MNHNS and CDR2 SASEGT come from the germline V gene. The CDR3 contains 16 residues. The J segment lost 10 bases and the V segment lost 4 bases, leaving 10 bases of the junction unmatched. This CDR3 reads CASSAQLAGGRYEQFF. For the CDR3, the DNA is TGTGCCAGCAGTGCCCAACTAGCGGGAGGGAGGTACGAGCAGTTCTTC.

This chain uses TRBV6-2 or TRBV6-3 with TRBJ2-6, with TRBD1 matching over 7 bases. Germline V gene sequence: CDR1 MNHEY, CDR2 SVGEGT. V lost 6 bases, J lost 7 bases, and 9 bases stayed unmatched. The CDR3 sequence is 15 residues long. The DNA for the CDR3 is TGTGCCAGCAGCCCAAGACAGGGCAGTGCCAACGTCCTGACTTTC. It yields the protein CASSPRQGSANVLTF.

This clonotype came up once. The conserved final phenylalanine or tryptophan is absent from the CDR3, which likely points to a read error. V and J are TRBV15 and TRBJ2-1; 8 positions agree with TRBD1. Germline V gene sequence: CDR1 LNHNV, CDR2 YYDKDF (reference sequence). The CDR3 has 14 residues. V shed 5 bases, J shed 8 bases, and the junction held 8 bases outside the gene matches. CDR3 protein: CATSPNRGMDEQFS. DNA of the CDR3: TGTGCCACCAGCCCGAACAGGGGGATGGATGAGCAGTTCTCC.

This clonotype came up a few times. The CDR3 nucleotides read TGTGCCAGCAGCTTATCACCGAGGCTAGATACGCAGTATTTT. Translating gives CASSLSPRLDTQYF. This chain connects TRBV11-2 to TRBJ2-3, with D uncertain. Per the germline V gene, CDR1 is SGHAT and CDR2 is FQNNGV. This CDR3 has 14 amino acids. V was shortened by 2 bases and J by 5 bases, with 11 bases between the two germline ends.

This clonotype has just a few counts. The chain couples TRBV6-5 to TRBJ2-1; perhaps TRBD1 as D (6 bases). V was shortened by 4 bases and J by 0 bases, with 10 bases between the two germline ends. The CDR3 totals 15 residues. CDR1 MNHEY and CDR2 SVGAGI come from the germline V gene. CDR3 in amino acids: CASSFQGHSYNEQFF. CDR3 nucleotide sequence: TGTGCCAGCAGTTTCCAGGGACACTCCTACAATGAGCAGTTCTTC.

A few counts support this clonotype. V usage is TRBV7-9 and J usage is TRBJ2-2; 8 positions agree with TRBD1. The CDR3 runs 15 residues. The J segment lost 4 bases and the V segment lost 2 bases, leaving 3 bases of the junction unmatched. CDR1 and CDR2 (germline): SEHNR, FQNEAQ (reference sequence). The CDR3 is CASSLRRGLTGELFF. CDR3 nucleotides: TGTGCCAGCAGCTTACGCAGGGGGCTCACCGGGGAGCTGTTTTTT.

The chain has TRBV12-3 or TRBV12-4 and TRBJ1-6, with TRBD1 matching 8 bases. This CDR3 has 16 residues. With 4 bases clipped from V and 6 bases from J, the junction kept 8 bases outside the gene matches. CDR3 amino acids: CASSSYQGASNSPLHF. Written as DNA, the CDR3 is TGTGCCAGCAGTTCTTACCAGGGGGCAAGTAATTCACCCCTCCACTTT.

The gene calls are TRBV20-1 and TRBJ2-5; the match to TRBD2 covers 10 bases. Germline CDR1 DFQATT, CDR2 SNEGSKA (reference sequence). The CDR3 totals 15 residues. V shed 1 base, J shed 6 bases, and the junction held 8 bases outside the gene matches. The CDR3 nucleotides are TGCAGTGCTAGAGCTTCAGCGGGGGGGCTTAAGACCCAGTACTTC. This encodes CSARASAGGLKTQYF.

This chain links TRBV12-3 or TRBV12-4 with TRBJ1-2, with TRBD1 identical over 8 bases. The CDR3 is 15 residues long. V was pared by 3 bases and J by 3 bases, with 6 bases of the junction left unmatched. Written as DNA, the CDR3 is TGTGCCAGCAGTTTTTTTGCGACAGGGGACTATGGCTACACCTTC. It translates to CASSFFATGDYGYTF.

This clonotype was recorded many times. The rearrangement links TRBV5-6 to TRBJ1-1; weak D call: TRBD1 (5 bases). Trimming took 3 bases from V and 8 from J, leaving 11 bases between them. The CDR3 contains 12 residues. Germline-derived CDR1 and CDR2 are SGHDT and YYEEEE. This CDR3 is CASSWGWREAFF. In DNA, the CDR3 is TGTGCCAGCAGCTGGGGGTGGCGCGAAGCTTTCTTT.

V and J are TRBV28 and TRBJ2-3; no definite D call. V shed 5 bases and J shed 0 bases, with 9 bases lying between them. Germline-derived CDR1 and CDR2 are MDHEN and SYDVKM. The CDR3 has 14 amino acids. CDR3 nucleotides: TGTGCCAGCAGTCCTATCACCAGCACAGATACGCAGTATTTT. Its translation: CASSPITSTDTQYF.

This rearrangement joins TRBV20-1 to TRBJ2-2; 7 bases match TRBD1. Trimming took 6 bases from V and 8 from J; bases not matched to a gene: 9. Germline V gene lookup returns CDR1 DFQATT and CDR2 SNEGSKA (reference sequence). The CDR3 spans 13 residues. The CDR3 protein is CSATGTARGELFF. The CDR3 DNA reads TGCAGTGCGACCGGGACAGCGAGAGGGGAGCTGTTTTTT.

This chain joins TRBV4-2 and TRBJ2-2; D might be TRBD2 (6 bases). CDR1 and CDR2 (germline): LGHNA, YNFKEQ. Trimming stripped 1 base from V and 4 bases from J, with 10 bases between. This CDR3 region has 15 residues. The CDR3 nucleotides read TGTGCCAGCAGCCAAGCGCGGGGCCCCACCGGGGAGCTGTTTTTT. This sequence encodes CASSQARGPTGELFF.